This TCR beta chain is drawn from a study of cytomegalovirus exposure and HLA in healthy donors. On the study more broadly: The same platform was used for the 110 or so validation repertoires as for the approximately 670 first-cohort repertoires, as reported in a later analysis. Study observations and caveats: Rarity marked most TCR sequences, yet some public TCRs occurred in many donors. A subsequent analysis found that TCR clusters from the first cohort also tended to co-occur in the 110 or so validation repertoires, with about 94% of cluster scores above 0.

Profiled with immunoSEQ multiplex PCR; TCRdb holds only in-frame clones, not every one. The data show about 98,000 clones, roughly 89% seen once. The CDR3 totals 14 residues. Per the germline V gene, CDR1 is LGHNA and CDR2 is YNFKEQ. V shed 0 bases and J shed 4 bases, with 9 bases lying between them. Remarks on this clone: Its antigen remains unknown.

The sequenced sample consisted of PBMCs. The V gene is TRBV4-2, the J gene TRBJ1-2, with D unclear. The TCR sequence derives from a woman aged 25 to 39 in good health and CMV-seronegative. The CDR3 here is CASSQEVSTYGYTF. CDR3 DNA sequence: TGTGCCAGCAGCCAAGAGGTCAGTACCTATGGCTACACCTTC.